This T cell receptor beta chain comes out of a study of CD8 T cells in Susac syndrome. V was pared by 7 bases and J by 4 bases, with 16 bases of the junction left unmatched. Germline loops: CDR1 SQVTM, CDR2 ANQGSEA. CDR3 length equals 16 residues. Age- and sex-matched healthy donors served as the control group. TEMRA cells underwent FACS enrichment and CD8+ and CD4+ T cells underwent negative isolation. Random hexamers were used to reverse transcribe the RNA input (0.5 to 1 ug). TCRdb reprocessed the immunoSEQ multiplex PCR reads with MiXCR, giving one entry per CDR3 protein. The table lists 80,000 to 90,000 distinct CDR3 sequences, approximately 92% of them singletons, with less than 0.35% in the top ten.

The sequencing sample was made of CD8+ T cells from PBMCs. This rearrangement joins TRBV29-1 to TRBJ1-1; TRBD1 matches 9 bases. The TCR sequence derives from a human donor in good health. CDR3 DNA sequence: TGCAGCGGGGTGGATGACAGGGGGTTAGGGAGCACTGAAGCTTTCTTT. This sequence encodes CSGVDDRGLGSTEAFF.